The 18 T cell receptor beta chains reported below all come from one sample, sequenced in a study of blood T cell repertoires in COVID-19. Here immunoSEQ multiplex PCR was the method, and the copy in TCRdb shows in-frame clones only, minus some. The sample consists of about 330,000 clones, roughly 90% of them appearing once. The material sequenced was PBMCs or T cells enriched from blood (not recorded which). These receptors all stem from a woman in her 30s who had recovered from COVID-19.

This chain connects TRBV9 to TRBJ2-1; possibly TRBD2 for D (6 bases). Germline V lookup: CDR1 SGDLS, CDR2 YYNGEE. The CDR3 sequence is 12 residues long. V lost 4 bases to trimming and J lost 6 bases, with 8 bases between them. The CDR3 loop is CASSPGGNEQFF. In DNA form, the CDR3 reads TGTGCCAGCAGCCCCGGGGGCAATGAGCAGTTCTTC.

This clone has only one observation. The chain joins TRBV21-1 to TRBJ2-4; TRBD2, the D gene given by the table, was not confirmed from the DNA. TRBV21-1 is noted as a pseudogene. The CDR3 covers 16 residues. CDR3 nucleotide sequence: TGTGCCAGCAGCAAAGGTAGCGGGAGATGTGAAAACATTCAGTACTTC. The encoded protein is CASSKGSGRCENIQYF.

This rearrangement joins TRBV10-3 to TRBJ2-1; D may be TRBD2 (5 bases). V was trimmed by 1 base and J by 10 bases, leaving 17 bases between them. Germline CDR1 and CDR2: ENHRY and SYGVKD. This CDR3 comprises 15 residues. CDR3 sequence (DNA): TGTGCCATCAGTGAGTTCGGGGAGTTGAATGGAGAGCAGTTCTTC. It specifies CAISEFGELNGEQFF.

This clone was detected only once. V usage is TRBV3-1 (or the pseudogene TRBV3-2) and J usage is TRBJ1-1; TRBD1 matches 7 bases. CDR3 length: 15 amino acids. Germline V CDR1 and CDR2: LGHDT, YNNKEL (reference sequence). V trimming: 4 bases; J trimming: 0 bases; junction bases outside the gene matches: 5. The CDR3 DNA is TGTGCCAGCAGCCTGCCGGGACAGCTGAACACTGAAGCTTTCTTT. Translating it yields CASSLPGQLNTEAFF.

The CDR3 nucleotides are TGTGCCAGCAGTCCCAACAGGGTGAACACTGAAGCTTTCTTT. Protein: CASSPNRVNTEAFF. The chain is built from TRBV7-2 and TRBJ1-1; D might be TRBD1 (6 bases). CDR3 size: 14 residues. Deletions cut 6 bases from V and 0 bases from J, with 11 bases between. Looked up from germline, CDR1 is SGHTA and CDR2 is FQGNSA.

J is TRBJ2-7 and V is TRBV19; tentative D call: TRBD2 (5 bases). CDR3 length equals 12 residues. V was trimmed by 7 bases and J by 0 bases, leaving 7 bases between them. Germline-derived CDR1 and CDR2 are LNHDA and SQIVND (reference sequence). Written as DNA, the CDR3 is TGTGCCAGTACCGGGAACTCCTACGAGCAGTACTTC. Protein sequence: CASTGNSYEQYF.

This chain connects TRBV5-5 to TRBJ1-2; D remains unclear. This CDR3 has 14 residues. V was pared by 1 base and J by 0 bases, with 7 bases between. Germline CDR1 reads SGHKS; CDR2 reads YYEKEE (reference sequence). CDR3 amino acids: CASSLYGANYGYTF. The CDR3 nucleotides read TGTGCCAGCAGCTTGTATGGAGCTAACTATGGCTACACCTTC. The whole variable domain, filled in from reference TRBV5-5 and TRBJ1-2, reads DAGVTQSPTHLIKTRGQQVTLRCSPISGHKSVSWYQQVLGQGPQFIFQYYEKEERGRGNFPDRFSARQFPNYSSELNVNALLLGDSALYLCASSLYGANYGYTFGSGTRLTVV.

The table lists this clone with a count of one. The chain combines TRBV10-3 with TRBJ2-3; 8 nucleotides match TRBD1. Germline lookup yields CDR1 ENHRY and CDR2 SYGVKD. V lost 7 bases, J lost 2 bases, and 8 bases stayed unmatched. The CDR3 covers 15 residues. DNA for the CDR3: TGTGCCATCAACCTGGACAGGGCCAACACAGATACGCAGTATTTT. Translated: CAINLDRANTDTQYF.

The chain has TRBV3-1 (or the pseudogene TRBV3-2) and TRBJ1-6, with D hard to call. The CDR3 length is 15 residues. The germline V gene has CDR1 LGHDT and CDR2 YNNKEL (reference sequence). The germline V and J ends were trimmed by 1 base and 7 bases, with 11 bases remaining between them. CDR3 amino acids: CASSQAVGSNSPLHF. CDR3 nucleotides: TGTGCCAGCAGCCAAGCGGTGGGCAGCAATTCACCCCTCCACTTT.

The CDR3 sequence is CAILGGRHGYTF. The CDR3 nucleotides are TGTGCCATTCTAGGGGGTCGACATGGCTACACCTTC. This sequence joins TRBV28 and TRBJ1-2; the D gene is possibly TRBD1 (6 bases). Germline V gives CDR1 MDHEN, CDR2 SYDVKM. Trimming cost V 10 bases and J 6 bases, with 15 bases left between them. This CDR3 spans 12 amino acids.

This chain joins TRBV3-1 (or the pseudogene TRBV3-2) and TRBJ1-5; TRBD1 might be the D (6 bases). The germline CDR1 and CDR2 sequences are LGHDT and YNNKEL (reference sequence). Trimming removed 0 bases at V and 0 bases at J, with 15 bases between. This CDR3 region has 18 residues. The DNA of the CDR3 is TGTGCCAGCAGCCAAGATAGGGGGTACAGAGATAGCAATCAGCCCCAGCATTTT. Amino acid sequence: CASSQDRGYRDSNQPQHF.

The V gene is TRBV5-4, the J gene TRBJ2-5; no definite D call. V dropped 4 bases and J dropped 0 bases, with 7 bases sitting between them. The CDR3 is 13 amino acids. From germline, CDR1 is SGHNT and CDR2 YYREEE (reference sequence). The CDR3 DNA follows: TGTGCCAGCAGCCCTTCTAACCAAGAGACCCAGTACTTC. Translated, it gives CASSPSNQETQYF.

The chain carries TRBV4-3 and TRBJ1-2; 9 positions agree with TRBD1. With V trimmed by 0 bases and J by 8 bases, 7 bases remained unmatched. The germline V gene encodes CDR1 LGHNA and CDR2 YSLEER. The CDR3 is 15 amino acids. CDR3 in amino acids: CASSQDRRTGAGYTF. The DNA for the CDR3 is TGCGCCAGCAGCCAAGACCGGCGGACAGGGGCCGGCTACACCTTC.

The chain employs TRBV12-5 and TRBJ2-2; 7 nucleotides line up with TRBD1. CDR1 LGHNT and CDR2 FRNRAP come from the germline V gene. V shed 7 bases, J shed 0 bases, and the junction held 11 bases outside the gene matches. The CDR3 covers 17 residues. The CDR3 DNA reads as TGTGCTAGTGCTAAGGGACAGTTGAGTGCGAACACCGGGGAGCTGTTTTTT. Translated: CASAKGQLSANTGELFF.

The gene calls are TRBV24-1 and TRBJ2-1; the match to TRBD2 covers 7 bases. The V segment lost 2 bases and the J segment 1 base; nucleotides outside the gene matches: 4. CDR1 is KGHDR, CDR2 SFDVKD, per germline. The CDR3 contains 16 residues. The CDR3 spells CATSDWASGSYNEQFF. The CDR3 DNA follows: TGTGCCACCAGTGATTGGGCTAGCGGTTCCTACAATGAGCAGTTCTTC.

The chain recombines TRBV18 with TRBJ1-3, with D uncertain. V was clipped by 6 bases and J by 0 bases, with 12 bases between them. CDR1 and CDR2 (germline): KGHSH, LQKENI. The CDR3 has 15 amino acids. The CDR3 spells CASSPDSRSGNTIYF. CDR3 coding DNA: TGTGCCAGCTCTCCTGACTCCCGCTCTGGAAACACCATATATTTT.

The chain has TRBV5-6 and TRBJ2-1, with a possible D match to TRBD2 (5 bases). Per germline, CDR1 SGHDT and CDR2 YYEEEE. V gave up 2 bases and J gave up 3 bases, with 12 bases separating them. This CDR3 is 15 amino acids long. CDR3 region: CASSLRGWIYNEQFF. In nucleotides, the CDR3 is TGTGCCAGCAGCTTACGGGGTTGGATCTACAATGAGCAGTTCTTC.

J is TRBJ1-1 and V is TRBV5-1, with D possibly matching TRBD1 (5 bases). The V end was cut by 3 bases, the J end by 1 base, with 16 bases between. Germline loops: CDR1 SGHRS, CDR2 YFSETQ. The length of the CDR3 is 16 residues. In DNA form, the CDR3 reads TGCGCCAGCAGCTCCGGCACAGGCAGCTGGAACACTGAAGCTTTCTTT. Translation: CASSSGTGSWNTEAFF.